This T cell receptor (beta chain) originates from a study of cytomegalovirus exposure and HLA in healthy donors. Study findings and constraints: Sequencing likely produced, as an artifact, a cluster of highly shared sequence variants. CMV serostatus was the only recorded immune exposure for donors. Usually a TCR sequence was rare, but some public TCRs were found in many donors. Common viral pathogens seemed to be connected with several of the most significant clusters, according to a later analysis.

Vbeta (60) and Jbeta (13) primers were used in the PCR. Assay: immunoSEQ multiplex PCR; the TCRdb copy retains only in-frame clones and omits some. The sample comprises around 94,000 clones, 84% of which are singletons, and around 2.3% rests with the top ten. V was pared by 2 bases and J by 4 bases, with 4 bases of the junction left unmatched. The CDR3 is 17 residues long. A remark on this clone: No antigen is known for it.

V is TRBV23-1 and J is TRBJ1-6; 11 bases fit TRBD1. TRBV23-1 is treated as an ORF (open reading frame) with a function not yet certain. The origin of this receptor is a man younger than 30 in good health and CMV-seronegative. The sequencing sample was made of PBMCs. CDR3 bases: TGCGCCAGCAGTCAACAGGGACAGGGGGAATATAATTCACCCCTCCACTTT. Its protein product is CASSQQGQGEYNSPLHF.